Below, 3 T cell receptor beta chains from the same sample are listed, as sequenced in a study of blood T cell repertoires in COVID-19. Some clones are missing from TCRdb's copy, which holds only in-frame ones; the method was immunoSEQ multiplex PCR. The sample has under 300,000 clones, 80% to 90% seen once; the top ten hold approximately 6.6%. Specimen: PBMCs or T cells enriched from blood (not recorded which). The receptors were gathered from a woman between 45 and 60 years old who had been exposed to COVID-19.

J is TRBJ1-1 and V is TRBV18; no firm D call. Per germline, CDR1 KGHSH and CDR2 LQKENI. The germline V and J ends were trimmed by 1 base and 0 bases, with 9 bases remaining between them. The CDR3 spans 15 residues. The chain's CDR3 is CASSPLGAMNTEAFF. The CDR3 nucleotides are TGTGCCAGCTCACCACTGGGAGCCATGAACACTGAAGCTTTCTTT.

The chain uses TRBV11-2 and TRBJ2-1; the D gene is possibly TRBD1 (6 bases). This CDR3 has 16 residues. Trimming took 5 bases from V and 2 from J, leaving 16 bases between them. Per germline, CDR1 SGHAT and CDR2 FQNNGV. CDR3 sequence reads: CASSPRTEPPYNEQFF. In nucleotides, the CDR3 is TGTGCCAGCAGCCCCCGGACAGAGCCCCCCTACAATGAGCAGTTCTTC.

J is TRBJ1-3 and V is TRBV15; 10 nucleotides agree with TRBD1. This CDR3 has 15 residues. Germline loops: CDR1 LNHNV, CDR2 YYDKDF (reference sequence). The V and J ends lost 4 bases and 8 bases, in that order; junction bases with no gene match: 8. Here the CDR3 reads CATSKGTGETDTIYF. In nucleotides, the CDR3 is TGTGCCACCAGCAAGGGGACAGGGGAGACGGACACCATATATTTT.